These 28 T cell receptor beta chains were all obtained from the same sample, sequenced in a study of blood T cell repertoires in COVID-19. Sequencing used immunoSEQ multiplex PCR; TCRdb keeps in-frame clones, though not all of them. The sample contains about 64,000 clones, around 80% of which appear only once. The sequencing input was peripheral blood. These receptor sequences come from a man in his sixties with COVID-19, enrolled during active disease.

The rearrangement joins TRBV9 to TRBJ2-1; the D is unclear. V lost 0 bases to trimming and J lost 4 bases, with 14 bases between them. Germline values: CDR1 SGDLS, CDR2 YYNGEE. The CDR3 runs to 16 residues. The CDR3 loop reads CASSVGVAATYNEQFF. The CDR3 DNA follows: TGTGCCAGCAGCGTAGGGGTGGCGGCCACTTACAATGAGCAGTTCTTC.

For the CDR3, the DNA is TGTGCCAGCTCAAATGACAGGGTGAACACTGAAGCTTTCTTT. It codes for CASSNDRVNTEAFF. V usage is TRBV18 and J usage is TRBJ1-1; 7 nucleotides match TRBD1. Germline CDR1 and CDR2: KGHSH and LQKENI. The V segment lost 5 bases and the J segment 0 bases; nucleotides outside the gene matches: 3. The CDR3 runs to 14 residues.

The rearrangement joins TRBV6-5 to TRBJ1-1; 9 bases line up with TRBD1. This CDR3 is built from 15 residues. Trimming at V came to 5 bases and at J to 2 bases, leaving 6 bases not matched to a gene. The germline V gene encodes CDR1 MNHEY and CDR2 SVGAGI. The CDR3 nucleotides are TGTGCCAGCAGTCGTCCGGGACAGGGAAACACTGAAGCTTTCTTT. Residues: CASSRPGQGNTEAFF.

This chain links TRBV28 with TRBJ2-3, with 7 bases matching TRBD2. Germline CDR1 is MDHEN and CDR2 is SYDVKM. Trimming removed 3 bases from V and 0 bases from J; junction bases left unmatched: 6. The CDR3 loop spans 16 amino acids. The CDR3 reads CASSFGSGRSTDTQYF. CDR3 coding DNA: TGTGCCAGCAGTTTTGGTAGCGGGCGAAGCACAGATACGCAGTATTTT.

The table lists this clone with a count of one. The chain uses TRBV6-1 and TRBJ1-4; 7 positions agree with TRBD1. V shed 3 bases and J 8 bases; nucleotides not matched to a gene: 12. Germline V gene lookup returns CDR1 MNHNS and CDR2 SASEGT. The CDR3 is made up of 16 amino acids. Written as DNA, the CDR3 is TGTGCCAGCAGTGAGTCGGGACAGATCCGGGCGGAAAAACTGTTTTTT. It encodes CASSESGQIRAEKLFF.

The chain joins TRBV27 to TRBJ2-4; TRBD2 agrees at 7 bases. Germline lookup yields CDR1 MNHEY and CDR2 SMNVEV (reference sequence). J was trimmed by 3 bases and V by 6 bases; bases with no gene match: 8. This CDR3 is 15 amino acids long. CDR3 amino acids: CASSPGVAGKNIQYF. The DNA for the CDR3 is TGTGCCAGCAGCCCGGGAGTAGCGGGCAAAAACATTCAGTACTTC.

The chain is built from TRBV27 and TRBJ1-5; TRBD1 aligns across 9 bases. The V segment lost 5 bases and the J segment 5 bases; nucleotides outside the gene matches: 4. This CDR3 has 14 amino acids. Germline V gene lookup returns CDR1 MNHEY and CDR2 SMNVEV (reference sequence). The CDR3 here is CASSRDRVDQPQHF. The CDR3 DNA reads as TGTGCCAGCAGTCGGGACAGGGTAGATCAGCCCCAGCATTTT.

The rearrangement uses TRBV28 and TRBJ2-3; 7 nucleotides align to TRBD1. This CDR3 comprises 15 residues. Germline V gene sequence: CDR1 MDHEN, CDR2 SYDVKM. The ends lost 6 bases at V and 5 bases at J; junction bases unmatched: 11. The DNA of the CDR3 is TGTGCCAGCAGACCTACAGGGGAAGTAAAAGATACGCAGTATTTT. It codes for CASRPTGEVKDTQYF.

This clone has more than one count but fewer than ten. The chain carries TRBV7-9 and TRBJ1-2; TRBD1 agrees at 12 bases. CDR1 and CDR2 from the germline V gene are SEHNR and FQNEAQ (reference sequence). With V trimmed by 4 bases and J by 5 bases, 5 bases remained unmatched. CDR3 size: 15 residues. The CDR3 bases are TGTGCCAGCAGCTGGGGGACAGGGGGCATTTATGGCTACACCTTC. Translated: CASSWGTGGIYGYTF. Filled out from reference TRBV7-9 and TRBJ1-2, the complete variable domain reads DTGVSQNPRHKITKRGQNVTFRCDPISEHNRLYWYRQTLGQGPEFLTYFQNEAQLEKSRLLSDRFSAERPKGSFSTLEIQRTEQGDSAMYLCASSWGTGGIYGYTFGSGTRLTVV.

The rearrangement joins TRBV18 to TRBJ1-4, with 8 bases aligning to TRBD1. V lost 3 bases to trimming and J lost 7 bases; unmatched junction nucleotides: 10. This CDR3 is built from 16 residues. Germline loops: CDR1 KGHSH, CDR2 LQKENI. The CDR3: CASSPKLQGDGEKLFF. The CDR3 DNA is TGTGCCAGCTCACCCAAACTACAGGGGGACGGTGAAAAACTGTTTTTT.

CDR3 loop: CASSHRGLREETQYF. The CDR3 DNA follows: TGCGCCAGCAGCCACAGGGGACTTAGGGAAGAGACCCAGTACTTC. The chain uses TRBV5-1 and TRBJ2-5; a weak D match, TRBD1 (7 bases). Deletions cut 4 bases from V and 3 bases from J, with 16 bases between. Germline CDR1 is SGHRS and CDR2 is YFSETQ. The CDR3 loop spans 15 amino acids.

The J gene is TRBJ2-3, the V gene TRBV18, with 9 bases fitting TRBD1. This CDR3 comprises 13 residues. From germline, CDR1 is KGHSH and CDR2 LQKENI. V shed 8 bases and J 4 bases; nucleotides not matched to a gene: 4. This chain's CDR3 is CASVRTGADTQYF. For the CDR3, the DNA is TGTGCCAGCGTCCGGACAGGGGCAGATACGCAGTATTTT.

The CDR3 bases are TGCGCCAGCCAAGACAGGGGTGGGACAGATACGCAGTATTTT. Its translation is CASQDRGGTDTQYF. The V and J genes are TRBV5-1 and TRBJ2-3; 8 bases agree with TRBD1. Germline V lookup: CDR1 SGHRS, CDR2 YFSETQ. The CDR3 loop spans 14 amino acids. The junction had 7 bases not matched to a gene; V was cut back by 7 bases and J by 3 bases.

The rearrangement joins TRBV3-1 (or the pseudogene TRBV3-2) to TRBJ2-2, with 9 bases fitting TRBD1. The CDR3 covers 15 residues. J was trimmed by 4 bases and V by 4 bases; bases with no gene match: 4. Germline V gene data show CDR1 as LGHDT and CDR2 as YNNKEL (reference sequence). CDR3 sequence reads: CASSLWDRATGELFF. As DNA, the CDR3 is TGTGCCAGCAGCCTCTGGGACAGGGCCACCGGGGAGCTGTTTTTT.

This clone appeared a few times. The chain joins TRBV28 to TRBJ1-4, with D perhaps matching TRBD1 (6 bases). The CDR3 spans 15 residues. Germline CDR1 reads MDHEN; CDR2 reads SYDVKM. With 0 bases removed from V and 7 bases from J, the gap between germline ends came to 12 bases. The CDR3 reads CASSLWDSRTEKLFF. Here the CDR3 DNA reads TGTGCCAGCAGTTTATGGGACAGTCGAACTGAAAAACTGTTTTTT.

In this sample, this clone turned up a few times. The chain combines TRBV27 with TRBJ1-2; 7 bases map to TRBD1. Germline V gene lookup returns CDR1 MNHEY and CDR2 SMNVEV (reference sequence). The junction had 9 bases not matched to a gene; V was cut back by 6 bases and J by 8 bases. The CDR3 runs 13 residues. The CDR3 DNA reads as TGTGCCAGCAGCCTCGAGGGGGCTAACGGCTACACCTTC. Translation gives CASSLEGANGYTF.

The CDR3 coding sequence is TGCGCCAGCAGCTTTGTCGGGACAGGTAGCACAGATACGCAGTATTTT. Its protein is CASSFVGTGSTDTQYF. The rearrangement joins TRBV5-1 to TRBJ2-3; 8 bases match TRBD1. Germline V gene data show CDR1 as SGHRS and CDR2 as YFSETQ. Unmatched junction bases numbered 5, after V lost 2 bases and J lost 0 bases. CDR3 length: 16 residues. Together with reference TRBV5-1 and TRBJ2-3, the CDR3 gives the full variable domain: KAGVTQTPRYLIKTRGQQVTLSCSPISGHRSVSWYQQTPGQGLQFLFEYFSETQRNKGNFPGRFSGRQFSNSRSEMNVSTLELGDSALYLCASSFVGTGSTDTQYFGPGTRLTVL.

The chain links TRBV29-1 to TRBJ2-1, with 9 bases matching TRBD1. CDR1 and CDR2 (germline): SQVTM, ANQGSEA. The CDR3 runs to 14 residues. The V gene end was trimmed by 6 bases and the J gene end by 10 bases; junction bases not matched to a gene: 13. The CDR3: CSVSRDRALGEQFF. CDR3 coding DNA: TGCAGCGTCTCGAGGGACAGGGCCCTCGGGGAGCAGTTCTTC.

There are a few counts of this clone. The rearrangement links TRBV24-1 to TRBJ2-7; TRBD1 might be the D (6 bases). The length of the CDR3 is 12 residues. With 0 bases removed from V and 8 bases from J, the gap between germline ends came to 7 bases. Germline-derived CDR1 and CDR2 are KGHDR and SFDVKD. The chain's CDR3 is CATSDLTGQQYF. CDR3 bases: TGTGCCACCAGTGATTTGACAGGGCAGCAGTACTTC.

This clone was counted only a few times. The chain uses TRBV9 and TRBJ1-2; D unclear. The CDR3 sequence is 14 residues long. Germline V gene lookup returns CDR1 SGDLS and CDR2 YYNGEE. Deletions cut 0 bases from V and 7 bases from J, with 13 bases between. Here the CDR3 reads CASSVADFTRGYTF. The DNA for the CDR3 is TGTGCCAGCAGCGTAGCCGACTTTACCCGTGGCTACACCTTC.

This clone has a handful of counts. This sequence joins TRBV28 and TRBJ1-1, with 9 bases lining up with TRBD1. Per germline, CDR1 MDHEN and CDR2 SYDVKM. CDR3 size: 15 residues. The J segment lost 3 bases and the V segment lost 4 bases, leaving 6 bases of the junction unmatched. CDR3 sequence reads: CASSSQGAFHTEAFF. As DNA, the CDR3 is TGTGCCAGCAGTTCACAGGGGGCCTTTCACACTGAAGCTTTCTTT.

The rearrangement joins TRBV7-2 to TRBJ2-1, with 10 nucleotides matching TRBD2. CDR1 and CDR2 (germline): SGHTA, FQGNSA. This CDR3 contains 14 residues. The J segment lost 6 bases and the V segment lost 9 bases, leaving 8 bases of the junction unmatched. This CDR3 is CASRTSGGVNEQFF. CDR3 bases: TGTGCCAGTCGGACTAGCGGAGGGGTCAATGAGCAGTTCTTC.

The CDR3 DNA sequence: TGTGCCAGCAGCTTGTTTACAGGGGGCGGGGGAGCTTTCTTT. Residues: CASSLFTGGGGAFF. The rearrangement joins TRBV5-6 to TRBJ1-1; the match to TRBD1 covers 9 bases. This CDR3 has 14 residues. Germline CDR1 and CDR2: SGHDT and YYEEEE. J lost 10 bases, V lost 1 base, and 8 bases had no gene match. Full variable domain (rest looked up from reference TRBV5-6 and TRBJ1-1): DAGVTQSPTHLIKTRGQQVTLRCSPKSGHDTVSWYQQALGQGPQFIFQYYEEEERQRGNFPDRFSGHQFPNYSSELNVNALLLGDSALYLCASSLFTGGGGAFFGQGTRLTVV.

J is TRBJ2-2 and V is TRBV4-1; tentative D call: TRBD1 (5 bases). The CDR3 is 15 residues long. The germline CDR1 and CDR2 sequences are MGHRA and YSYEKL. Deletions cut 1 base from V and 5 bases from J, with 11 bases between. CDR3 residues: CASSQAQGWTGELFF. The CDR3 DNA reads TGCGCCAGCAGCCAAGCCCAGGGATGGACCGGGGAGCTGTTTTTT.

Here the CDR3 reads CASSAGTSGEETQYF. CDR3 bases: TGTGCCAGCAGCGCCGGGACTAGCGGGGAAGAGACCCAGTACTTC. This chain connects TRBV7-7 to TRBJ2-5, with 13 nucleotides matching TRBD2. Germline loops: CDR1 SSHAT, CDR2 FNYEAQ (reference sequence). The CDR3 runs 15 residues. V lost 5 bases, J lost 3 bases, and 3 bases stayed unmatched.

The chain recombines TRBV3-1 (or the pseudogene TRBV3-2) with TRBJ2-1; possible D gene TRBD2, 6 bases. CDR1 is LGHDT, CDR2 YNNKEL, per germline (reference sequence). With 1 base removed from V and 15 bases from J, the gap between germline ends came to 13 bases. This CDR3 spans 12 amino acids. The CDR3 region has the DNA TGTGCCAGCAGCCAAGGGGACTCACGGGGGTTCTTC. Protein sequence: CASSQGDSRGFF.

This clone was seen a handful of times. CDR3 nucleotides: TGTGCTAGTGGGCTCGGACTATATAGCAATCAGCCCCAGCATTTT. Residues: CASGLGLYSNQPQHF. The chain employs TRBV12-5 and TRBJ1-5, with no clear D. CDR3 size: 15 residues. Per the germline V gene, CDR1 is LGHNT and CDR2 is FRNRAP. Trimming cost V 6 bases and J 0 bases, with 12 bases left between them.

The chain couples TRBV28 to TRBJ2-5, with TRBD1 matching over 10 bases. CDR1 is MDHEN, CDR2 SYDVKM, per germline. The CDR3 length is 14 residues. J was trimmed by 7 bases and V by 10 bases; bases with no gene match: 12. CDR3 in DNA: TGTGCCACCCTACCGGGACAGGGGTTTGCGACCCAGTACTTC. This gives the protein CATLPGQGFATQYF.